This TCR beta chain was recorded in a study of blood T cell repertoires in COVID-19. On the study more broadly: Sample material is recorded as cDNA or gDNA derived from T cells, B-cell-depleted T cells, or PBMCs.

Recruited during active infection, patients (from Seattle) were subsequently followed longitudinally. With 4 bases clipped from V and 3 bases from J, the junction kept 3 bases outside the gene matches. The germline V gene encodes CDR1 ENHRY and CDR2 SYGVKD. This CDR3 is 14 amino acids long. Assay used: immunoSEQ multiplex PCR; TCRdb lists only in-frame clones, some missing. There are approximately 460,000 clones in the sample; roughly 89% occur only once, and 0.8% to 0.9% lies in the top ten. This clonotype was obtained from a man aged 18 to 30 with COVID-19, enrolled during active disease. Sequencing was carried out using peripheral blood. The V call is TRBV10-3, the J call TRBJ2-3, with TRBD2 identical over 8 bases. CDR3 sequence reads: CAISGAGGTDTQYF. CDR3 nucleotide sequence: TGTGCCATCAGTGGGGCGGGAGGAACAGATACGCAGTATTTT.